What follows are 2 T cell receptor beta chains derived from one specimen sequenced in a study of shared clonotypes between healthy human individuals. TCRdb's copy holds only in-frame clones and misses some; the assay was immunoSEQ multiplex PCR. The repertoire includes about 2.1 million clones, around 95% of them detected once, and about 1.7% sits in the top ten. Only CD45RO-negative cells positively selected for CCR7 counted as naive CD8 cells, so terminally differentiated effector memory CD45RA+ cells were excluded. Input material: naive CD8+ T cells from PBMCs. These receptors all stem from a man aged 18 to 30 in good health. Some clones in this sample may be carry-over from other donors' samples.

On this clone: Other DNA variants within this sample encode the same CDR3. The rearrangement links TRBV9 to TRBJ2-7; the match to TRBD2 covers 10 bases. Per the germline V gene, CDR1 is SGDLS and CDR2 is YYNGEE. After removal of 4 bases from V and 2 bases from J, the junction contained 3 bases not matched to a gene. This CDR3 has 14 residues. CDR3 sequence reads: CASSPGLAAYEQYF. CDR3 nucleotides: TGTGCCAGCAGCCCCGGACTAGCGGCCTACGAGCAGTACTTC. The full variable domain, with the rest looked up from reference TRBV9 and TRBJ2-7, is DSGVTQTPKHLITATGQRVTLRCSPRSGDLSVYWYQQSLDQGLQFLIQYYNGEERAKGNILERFSAQQFPDLHSELNLSSLELGDSALYFCASSPGLAAYEQYFGPGTRLTVT.

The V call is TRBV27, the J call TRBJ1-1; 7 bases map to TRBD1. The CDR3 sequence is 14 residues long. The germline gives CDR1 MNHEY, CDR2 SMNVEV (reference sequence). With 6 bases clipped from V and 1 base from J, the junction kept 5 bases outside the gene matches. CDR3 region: CASRLRQGNTEAFF. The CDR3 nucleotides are TGTGCCAGCAGACTTAGACAGGGGAACACTGAAGCTTTCTTT.